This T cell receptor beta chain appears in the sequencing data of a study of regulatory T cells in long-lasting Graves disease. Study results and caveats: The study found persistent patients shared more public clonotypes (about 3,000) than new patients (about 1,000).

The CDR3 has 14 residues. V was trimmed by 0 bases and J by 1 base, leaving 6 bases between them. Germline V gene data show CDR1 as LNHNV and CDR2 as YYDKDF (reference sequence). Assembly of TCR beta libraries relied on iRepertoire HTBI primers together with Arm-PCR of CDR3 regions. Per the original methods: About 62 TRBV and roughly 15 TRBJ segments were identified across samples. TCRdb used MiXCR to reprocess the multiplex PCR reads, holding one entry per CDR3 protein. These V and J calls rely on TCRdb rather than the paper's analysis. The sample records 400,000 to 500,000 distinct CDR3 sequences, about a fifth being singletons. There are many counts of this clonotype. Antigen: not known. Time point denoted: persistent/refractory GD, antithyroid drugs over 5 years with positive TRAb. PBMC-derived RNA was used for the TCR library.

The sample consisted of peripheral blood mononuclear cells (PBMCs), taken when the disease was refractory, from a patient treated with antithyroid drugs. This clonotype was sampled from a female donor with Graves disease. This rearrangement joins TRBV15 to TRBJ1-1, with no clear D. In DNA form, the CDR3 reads TGTGCCACCAGCAGAGATCGGCCGAACACTGAAGCTTTCTTT. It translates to CATSRDRPNTEAFF.